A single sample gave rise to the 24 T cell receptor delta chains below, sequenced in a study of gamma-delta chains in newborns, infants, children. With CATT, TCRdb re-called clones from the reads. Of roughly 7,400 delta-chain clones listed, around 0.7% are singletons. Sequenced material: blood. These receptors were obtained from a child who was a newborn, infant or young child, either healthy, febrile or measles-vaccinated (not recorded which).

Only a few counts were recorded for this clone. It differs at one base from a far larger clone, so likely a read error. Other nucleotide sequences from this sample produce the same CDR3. The CDR3 sequence is CACDTWGPSWDTRQMFF. The DNA for the CDR3 is TGTGCCTGTGACACGTGGGGGCCGTCCTGGGACACCCGACAGATGTTTTTC. The genes are TRDV2 and TRDJ3, with D possibly TRDD3 on 6 matching bases. This CDR3 spans 17 amino acids. Between the trimmed V and J ends, which lost 1 base and 1 base, there was a span of 10 bases. From germline, CDR1 is GEAIGNYY and CDR2 EKD.

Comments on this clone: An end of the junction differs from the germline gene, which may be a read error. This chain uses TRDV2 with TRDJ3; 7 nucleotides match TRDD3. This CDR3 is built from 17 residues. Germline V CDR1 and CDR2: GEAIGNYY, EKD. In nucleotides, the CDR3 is TGTGCCTGTGACGGGATACACAGCTCCCGGGACACCCGACATATGTTTTTC. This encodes CACDGIHSSRDTRHMFF.

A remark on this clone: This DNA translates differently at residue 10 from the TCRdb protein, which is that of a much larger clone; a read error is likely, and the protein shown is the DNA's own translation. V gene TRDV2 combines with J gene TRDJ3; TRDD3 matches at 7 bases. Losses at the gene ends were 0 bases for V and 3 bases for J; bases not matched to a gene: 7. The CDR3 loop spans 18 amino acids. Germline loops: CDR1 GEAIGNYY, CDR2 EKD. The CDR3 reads CACDTAGDGIWDTRQMFF. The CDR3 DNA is TGTGCCTGTGACACCGCGGGGGATGGGATCTGGGACACCCGACAGATGTTTTTC.

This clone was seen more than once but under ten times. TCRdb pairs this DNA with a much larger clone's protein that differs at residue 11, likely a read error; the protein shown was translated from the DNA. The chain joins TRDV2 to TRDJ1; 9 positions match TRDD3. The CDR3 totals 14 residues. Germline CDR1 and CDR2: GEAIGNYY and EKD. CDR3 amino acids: CACDPLGETDELIF. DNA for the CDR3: TGTGCCTGTGACCCACTGGGGGAAACCGATGAACTCATCTTT.

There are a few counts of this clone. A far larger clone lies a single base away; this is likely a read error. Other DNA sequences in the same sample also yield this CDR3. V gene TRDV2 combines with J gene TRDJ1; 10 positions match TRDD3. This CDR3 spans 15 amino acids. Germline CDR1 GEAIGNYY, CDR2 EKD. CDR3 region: CACDALLGDTDKLIF. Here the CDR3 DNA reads TGCGCCTGTGACGCCTTACTGGGGGATACCGATAAACTCATCTTT.

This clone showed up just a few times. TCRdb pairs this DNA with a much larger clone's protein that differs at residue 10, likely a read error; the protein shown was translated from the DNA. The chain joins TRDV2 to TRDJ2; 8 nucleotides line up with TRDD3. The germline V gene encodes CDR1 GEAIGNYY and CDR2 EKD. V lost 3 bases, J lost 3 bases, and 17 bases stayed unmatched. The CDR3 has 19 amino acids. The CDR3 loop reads CACDPMEGILRGMTAQLFF. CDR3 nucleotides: TGTGCCTGTGACCCGATGGAGGGGATACTCAGGGGTATGACAGCACAACTCTTCTTT.

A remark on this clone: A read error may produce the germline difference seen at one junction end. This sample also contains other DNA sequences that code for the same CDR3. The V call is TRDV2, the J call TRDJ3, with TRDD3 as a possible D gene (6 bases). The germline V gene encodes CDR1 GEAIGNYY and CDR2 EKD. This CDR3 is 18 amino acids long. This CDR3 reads CACDTSILGAWDTRQMFF. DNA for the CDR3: TGTGCCTGCGACACCTCAATACTGGGCGCCTGGGACACCCGACAGATGTTTTTC.

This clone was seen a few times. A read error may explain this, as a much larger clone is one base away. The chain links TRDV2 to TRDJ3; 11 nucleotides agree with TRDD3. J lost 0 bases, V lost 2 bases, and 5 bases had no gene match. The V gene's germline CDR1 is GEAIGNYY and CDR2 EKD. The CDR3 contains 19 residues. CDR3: CACDKVLGDISWDTRQMFF. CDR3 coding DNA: TGTGCCTGTGACAAAGTACTGGGGGATATCTCCTGGGACACCCGACAGATGTTTTTC.

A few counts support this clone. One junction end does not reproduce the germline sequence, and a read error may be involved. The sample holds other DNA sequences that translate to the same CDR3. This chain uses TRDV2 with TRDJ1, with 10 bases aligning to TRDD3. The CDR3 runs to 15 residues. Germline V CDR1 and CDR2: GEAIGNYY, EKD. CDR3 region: CACDTVGGYTDNLIF. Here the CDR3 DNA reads TGTGCCTGCGACACCGTTGGGGGATACACCGATAACCTCATCTTT.

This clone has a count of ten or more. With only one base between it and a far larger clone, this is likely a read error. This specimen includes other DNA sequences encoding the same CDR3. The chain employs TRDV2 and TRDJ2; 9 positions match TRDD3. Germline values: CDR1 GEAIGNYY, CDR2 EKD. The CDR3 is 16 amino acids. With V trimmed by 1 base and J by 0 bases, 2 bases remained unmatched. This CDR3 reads CACDTVGDTLTAQLFF. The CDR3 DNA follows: TGTGCCTGTGACACGGTGGGGGATACTTTGACAGCACAACTCTTCTTT.

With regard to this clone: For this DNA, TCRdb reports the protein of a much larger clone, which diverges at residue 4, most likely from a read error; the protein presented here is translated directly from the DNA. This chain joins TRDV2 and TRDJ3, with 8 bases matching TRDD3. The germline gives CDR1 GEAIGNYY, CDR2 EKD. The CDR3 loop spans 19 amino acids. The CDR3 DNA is TGTGCCTGTGGCACCCCCCACTGGGGGCCCTCCTGGGACACCCGACAGATGTTTTTC. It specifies CACGTPHWGPSWDTRQMFF.

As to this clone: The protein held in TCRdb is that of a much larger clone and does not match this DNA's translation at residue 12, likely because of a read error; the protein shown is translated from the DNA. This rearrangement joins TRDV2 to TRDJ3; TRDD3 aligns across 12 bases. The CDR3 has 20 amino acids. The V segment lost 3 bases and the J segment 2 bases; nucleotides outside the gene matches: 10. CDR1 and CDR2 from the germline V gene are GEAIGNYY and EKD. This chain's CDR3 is CACDPVLGDTSPWDTRQMFF. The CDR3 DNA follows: TGTGCCTGTGACCCAGTACTGGGGGATACTAGCCCCTGGGACACCCGACAGATGTTTTTC.

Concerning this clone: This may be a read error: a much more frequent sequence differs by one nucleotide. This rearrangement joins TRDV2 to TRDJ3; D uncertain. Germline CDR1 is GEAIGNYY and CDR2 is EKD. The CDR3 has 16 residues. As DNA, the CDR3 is TGTGCCTGTGACACCCCTGGCCTGCGGGACGCCCGACAGATGTTTTTC. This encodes CACDTPGLRDARQMFF.

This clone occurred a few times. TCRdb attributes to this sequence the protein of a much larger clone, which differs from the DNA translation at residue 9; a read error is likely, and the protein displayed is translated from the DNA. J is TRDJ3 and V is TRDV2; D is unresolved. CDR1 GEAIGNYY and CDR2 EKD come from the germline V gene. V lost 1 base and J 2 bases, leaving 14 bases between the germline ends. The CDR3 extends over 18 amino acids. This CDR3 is CACDTASTEPWDTRQMFF. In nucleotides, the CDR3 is TGTGCCTGTGACACAGCCTCTACTGAGCCCTGGGACACCCGACAGATGTTTTTC.

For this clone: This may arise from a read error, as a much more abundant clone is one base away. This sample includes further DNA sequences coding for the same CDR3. DNA for the CDR3: TGTGCCTGTGATTACTGGGGGGACCACTCCTGGGACACCCGACAGATGTTTTTC. Protein product: CACDYWGDHSWDTRQMFF. The rearrangement links TRDV2 to TRDJ3; 8 bases line up with TRDD3. The V and J ends lost 4 bases and 0 bases, in that order; junction bases with no gene match: 7. This CDR3 has 18 residues. CDR1 is GEAIGNYY and CDR2 is EKD in the germline V gene.

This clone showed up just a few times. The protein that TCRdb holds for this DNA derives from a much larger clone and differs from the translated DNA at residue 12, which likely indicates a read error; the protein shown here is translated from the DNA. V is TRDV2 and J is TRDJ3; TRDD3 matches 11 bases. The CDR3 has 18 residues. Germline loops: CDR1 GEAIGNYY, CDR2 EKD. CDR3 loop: CACDTVLGDIWGTRQMFF. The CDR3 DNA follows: TGTGCCTGTGACACCGTACTGGGGGATATTTGGGGCACCCGACAGATGTTTTTC.

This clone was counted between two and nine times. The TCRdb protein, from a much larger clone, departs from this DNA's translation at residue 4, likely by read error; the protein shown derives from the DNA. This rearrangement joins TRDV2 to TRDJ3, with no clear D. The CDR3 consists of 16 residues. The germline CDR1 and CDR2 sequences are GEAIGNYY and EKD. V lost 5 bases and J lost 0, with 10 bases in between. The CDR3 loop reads CACGTVYSWDTRQMFF. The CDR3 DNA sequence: TGTGCCTGTGGCACAGTCTACTCCTGGGACACCCGACAGATGTTTTTC.

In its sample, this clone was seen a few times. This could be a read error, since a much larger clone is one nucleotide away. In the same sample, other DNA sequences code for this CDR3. The CDR3 sequence: CACDTAGGSSWDTRQMFF. In nucleotides, the CDR3 is TGTGCCTGTGACACCGCGGGGGGTAGCTCCTGGGACACTCGACAGATGTTTTTC. The chain combines TRDV2 with TRDJ3; the D gene is possibly TRDD3 (5 bases). The CDR3 runs 18 residues. Germline V gene lookup returns CDR1 GEAIGNYY and CDR2 EKD.

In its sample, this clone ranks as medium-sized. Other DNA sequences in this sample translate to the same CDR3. The CDR3: CACDYWGRHTDKLIF. CDR3 nucleotides: TGTGCCTGTGACTACTGGGGCCGCCATACCGATAAACTCATCTTT. The genes are TRDV2 and TRDJ1; 7 bases map to TRDD3. J was trimmed by 2 bases and V by 3 bases; bases with no gene match: 8. CDR1 and CDR2 from the germline V gene are GEAIGNYY and EKD. The CDR3 is made up of 15 amino acids.

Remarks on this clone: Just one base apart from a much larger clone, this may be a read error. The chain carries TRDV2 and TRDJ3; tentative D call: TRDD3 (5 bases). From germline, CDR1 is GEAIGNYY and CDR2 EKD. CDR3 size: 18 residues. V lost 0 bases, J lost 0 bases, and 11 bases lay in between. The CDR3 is CACDTWDWSSWDTRQMFF. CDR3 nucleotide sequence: TGTGCCTGTGACACCTGGGACTGGAGCTCCTGGGACACCCGACAGATGTTTTTC.

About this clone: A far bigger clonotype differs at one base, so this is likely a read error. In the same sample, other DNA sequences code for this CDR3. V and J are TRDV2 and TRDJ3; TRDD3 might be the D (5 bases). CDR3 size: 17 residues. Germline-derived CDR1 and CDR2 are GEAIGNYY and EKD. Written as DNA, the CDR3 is TGTGCCTGTGACAGACTTGGAGGGTCCTGGGACACCCGGCAGATGTTTTTC. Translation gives CACDRLGGSWDTRQMFF.

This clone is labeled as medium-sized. The CDR3 sequence: CACDPLGIYTDKLIF. Here the CDR3 DNA reads TGTGCCTGTGACCCACTGGGGATTTACACCGATAAACTCATCTTT. V and J are TRDV2 and TRDJ1; 7 bases line up with TRDD3. The CDR3 totals 15 residues. J was trimmed by 0 bases and V by 3 bases; bases with no gene match: 6. Germline-derived CDR1 and CDR2 are GEAIGNYY and EKD.

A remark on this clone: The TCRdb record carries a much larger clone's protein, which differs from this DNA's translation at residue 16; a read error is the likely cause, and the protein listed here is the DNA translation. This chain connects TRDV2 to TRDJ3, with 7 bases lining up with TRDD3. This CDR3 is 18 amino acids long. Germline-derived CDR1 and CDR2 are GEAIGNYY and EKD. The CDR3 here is CACDTGGPSSWDTRQVFF. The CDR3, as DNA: TGTGCCTGTGACACTGGGGGACCCAGCTCCTGGGACACCCGACAGGTGTTTTTC.

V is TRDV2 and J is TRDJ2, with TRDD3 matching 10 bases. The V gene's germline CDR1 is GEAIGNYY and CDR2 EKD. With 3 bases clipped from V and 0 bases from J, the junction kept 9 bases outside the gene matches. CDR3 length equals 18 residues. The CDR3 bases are TGTGCCTGTGACCCGTTACTGGGGGATGTTCCTTTGACAGCACAACTCTTCTTT. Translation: CACDPLLGDVPLTAQLFF.